The T cell receptor beta chain under discussion was sequenced for a study of blood T cell repertoires in COVID-19. CDR1 MDHEN and CDR2 SYDVKM come from the germline V gene. Trimming cost V 8 bases and J 1 base; bases outside gene matches: 2. This CDR3 spans 14 amino acids. This clone was found once. Some clones are missing from TCRdb's copy, which holds only in-frame ones; the method was immunoSEQ multiplex PCR. Of about 180,000 clones in the sample, 80% to 85% are singletons; the top ten hold approximately 8%. Sequenced sample: peripheral blood. This receptor was obtained from a woman between 70 and 85 years old with COVID-19, enrolled during active disease. This rearrangement joins TRBV28 to TRBJ2-3, with 11 bases lining up with TRBD1. CDR3 protein: CASSDRGRTDTQYF. Here the CDR3 DNA reads TGTGCCAGCTCGGACAGGGGGCGCACAGATACGCAGTATTTT.